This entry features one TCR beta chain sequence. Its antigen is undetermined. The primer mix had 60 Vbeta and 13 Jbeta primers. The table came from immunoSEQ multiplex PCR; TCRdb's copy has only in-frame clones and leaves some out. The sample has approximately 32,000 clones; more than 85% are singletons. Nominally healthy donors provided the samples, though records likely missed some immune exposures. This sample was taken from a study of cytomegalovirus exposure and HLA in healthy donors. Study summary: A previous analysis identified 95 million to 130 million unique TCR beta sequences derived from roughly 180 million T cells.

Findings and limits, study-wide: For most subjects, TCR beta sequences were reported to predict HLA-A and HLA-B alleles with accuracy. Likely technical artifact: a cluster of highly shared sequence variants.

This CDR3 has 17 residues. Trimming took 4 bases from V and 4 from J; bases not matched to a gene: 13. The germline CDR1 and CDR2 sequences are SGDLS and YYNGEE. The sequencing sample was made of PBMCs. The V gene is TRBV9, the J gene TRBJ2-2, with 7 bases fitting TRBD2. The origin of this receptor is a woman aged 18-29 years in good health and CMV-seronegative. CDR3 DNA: TGTGCCAGCAGCTCCCCCGGCCGTAGCGGGTTCACCGGGGAGCTGTTTTTT. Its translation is CASSSPGRSGFTGELFF.